This T cell receptor beta chain is from a study of blood T cell repertoires in COVID-19 (dated by TCRdb to between 2020 and 2021). Describing the broader study: Collaborator samples came from the United States, Italy and Spain and covered acute and convalescent phases of COVID-19. Where available, HLA class I and class II types were taken from metadata supplied by the sample provider and were not determined by assay-based typing. The material from the prospective study consisted of cDNA or gDNA derived from T cells, B-cell-depleted T cells, or PBMCs. The repertoires were released in a freely available public database meant as a resource for research on the immune response to SARS-CoV-2. The dataset comprised deeply sampled blood TCRbeta repertoires from subjects exposed to, actively infected with, or recovered from COVID-19. The sample metadata nearly always contained a de-identified subject ID, COVID-19 status, age in years and sex. Samples were obtained from the ongoing ImmuneRACE study (first 160 participants) and from over 1,000 subjects provided by 6 global collaborators. Broader findings and caveats from the paper: How much clinical and demographic metadata was included differed by source and by participant, and the metadata was provided uncurated.

Concerning this clone: This clone's antigen is unknown. Base qualities are not recorded, but no much larger clone differs from it by a single base.

TCRbeta CDR3 regions were amplified from genomic DNA by means of the immunoSEQ Assay, a bias-controlled multiplex PCR. As for the original processing: The number of nucleated cells in each sample was estimated by amplification of reference gene primers within the assay. To quantify the absolute abundance of each unique TCRbeta CDR3 rearrangement, sequence reads were collapsed and filtered. For each sample, productive Simpson clonality was calculated as the square root of Simpson's diversity index across productive rearrangements. TCRdb obtained this table from immuneACCESS and retained in-frame rearrangements with V and J assigned. These tables miss some clones; where compared with another copy, unresolved V genes account for less than half of the shortfall, and the remainder is unexplained. Clonal size and the V and J genes are those of that table, whereas D and trimming came from the DNA. The sample table lists around 290,000 clones, about 88% of them with a count of one. The ten top clones hold around 13% of the sample.

V is cut back by 5 bases and J by 7 bases, with 11 bases in the junction unmatched. CDR1 and CDR2, looked up from the germline V gene, are SGHAT and FQNNGV. The CDR3 runs 16 residues from the cysteine to the phenylalanine. Of all the DNA, just the CDR3 is kept, 48 bases in frame from base 1. In Seattle, one collaborating source enrolled patients while the infection was active and tracked those patients longitudinally over the course of disease. Each collaborating institution followed its own protocols to collect whole blood in K2EDTA tubes. Collaborator samples were shipped for TCRbeta analysis as frozen whole blood, isolated PBMCs, or DNA extracted from either sample type.

Sequencing input: peripheral blood. This receptor was taken from a woman in her seventies with COVID-19, enrolled during active disease. The receptor chain draws on TRBV11-2 and TRBJ2-1; the junction holds 10 bases that match TRBD2. The CDR3 region has the sequence CASSPQRGGFGNEQFF. In nucleotides, the sequence is TGTGCCAGCAGCCCTCAGCGGGGGGGCTTTGGAAATGAGCAGTTCTTC.